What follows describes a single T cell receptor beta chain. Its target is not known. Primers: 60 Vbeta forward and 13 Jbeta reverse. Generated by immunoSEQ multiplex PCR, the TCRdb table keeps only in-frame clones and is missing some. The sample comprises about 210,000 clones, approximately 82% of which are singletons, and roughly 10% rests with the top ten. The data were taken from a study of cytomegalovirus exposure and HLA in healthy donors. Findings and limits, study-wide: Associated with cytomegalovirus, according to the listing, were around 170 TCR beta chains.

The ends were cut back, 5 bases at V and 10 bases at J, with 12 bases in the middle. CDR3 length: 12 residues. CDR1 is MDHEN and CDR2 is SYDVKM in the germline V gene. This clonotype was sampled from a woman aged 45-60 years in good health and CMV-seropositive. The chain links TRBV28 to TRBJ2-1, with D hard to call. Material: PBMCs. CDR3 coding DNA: TGTGCCAGCAGTCCCAACATGAACGAGCAGTTCTTC. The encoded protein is CASSPNMNEQFF.